This entry lists 27 T cell receptor beta chains sequenced from one sample in a study of CD8 T cells in Susac syndrome. RNA amounts of about 0.5 to 1 ug underwent reverse transcription with random hexamers. TCRdb re-analysed the immunoSEQ multiplex PCR reads in MiXCR, keeping a single row per CDR3 protein. The sample has approximately 100,000 distinct CDR3 sequences; about 90% are singletons. Sequencing was performed on CD4+ T cells from PBMCs. These receptors were collected from a human donor in good health.

This clonotype appeared a few times. The chain couples TRBV11-2 to TRBJ1-6; no reliable D call. The CDR3 totals 16 residues. With 0 bases removed from V and 4 bases from J, the gap between germline ends came to 10 bases. Germline V gene lookup returns CDR1 SGHAT and CDR2 FQNNGV. CDR3: CASSLESPTYNSPLHF. The CDR3 DNA is TGTGCCAGCAGCTTAGAATCACCGACTTATAATTCACCCCTCCACTTT.

The gene calls are TRBV9 and TRBJ1-2, with D perhaps TRBD1 (5 bases). The CDR3 loop spans 15 amino acids. Germline V gene lookup returns CDR1 SGDLS and CDR2 YYNGEE. Trimming shortened V by 1 base and J by 4 bases, and 14 bases separated the two germline ends. The DNA for the CDR3 is TGTGCCAGCAGCGTACGTCCAGGGACTGGCTATGGCTACACCTTC. This gives the protein CASSVRPGTGYGYTF.

J is TRBJ2-7 and V is TRBV29-1; D possibly corresponds to TRBD1 (5 bases). The CDR3 is 15 amino acids. Germline CDR1 reads SQVTM; CDR2 reads ANQGSEA. Trimming stripped 2 bases from V and 2 bases from J, with 16 bases between. The CDR3 region has the DNA TGCAGCGTTGAAACAGGTCTTTTAGGTACCTACGAGCAGTACTTC. Translation: CSVETGLLGTYEQYF.

The rearrangement joins TRBV9 to TRBJ2-7; tentatively, D is TRBD1 (6 bases). Trimming shortened V by 2 bases and J by 3 bases, and 12 bases separated the two germline ends. In germline, CDR1 is SGDLS, CDR2 YYNGEE. The CDR3 runs to 14 residues. The CDR3 DNA reads TGTGCCAGCAGCGTCAGGGGTGGGGACTACGAGCAGTACTTC. Protein: CASSVRGGDYEQYF.

The chain couples TRBV6-5 to TRBJ2-2, with 7 bases identical to TRBD1. The CDR3 has 20 amino acids. V lost 0 bases and J lost 1; bases outside the gene matches: 14. Germline CDR1 reads MNHEY; CDR2 reads SVGAGI. Written as DNA, the CDR3 is TGTGCCAGCAGTTACTCACCCGGACAGGTTAGCATGTTGAACACCGGGGAGCTGTTTTTT. Protein product: CASSYSPGQVSMLNTGELFF.

The rearrangement links TRBV11-2 to TRBJ2-2; tentative D call: TRBD2 (7 bases). Trimming removed 5 bases from V and 7 bases from J, with 11 bases in between. The V gene's germline CDR1 is SGHAT and CDR2 FQNNGV. The CDR3 consists of 13 residues. The CDR3 nucleotides read TGTGCCAGCAGCCAGAGGGGGGGCGGGGAGCTGTTTTTT. Translated, it gives CASSQRGGGELFF.

V and J are TRBV19 and TRBJ2-2; D ambiguous. The V end lost 0 bases, the J end lost 0 bases, and 5 bases lay between the germline ends. Per the germline V gene, CDR1 is LNHDA and CDR2 is SQIVND (reference sequence). The CDR3 covers 15 residues. The CDR3 protein is CASSIDRANTGELFF. CDR3 in DNA: TGTGCCAGTAGTATAGACCGAGCGAACACCGGGGAGCTGTTTTTT.

The rearrangement links TRBV6-2 or TRBV6-3 to TRBJ2-1, with D unresolved. CDR1 MNHEY and CDR2 SVGEGT come from the germline V gene. Between the trimmed V and J ends, which lost 7 bases and 9 bases, there was a span of 16 bases. The CDR3 has 13 residues. CDR3 DNA: TGTGCCAGCACCGACCGCCCCTTAGGTGAGCAGTTCTTC. The encoded protein is CASTDRPLGEQFF.

The chain has TRBV19 and TRBJ2-2, with D perhaps matching TRBD2 (6 bases). Per the germline V gene, CDR1 is LNHDA and CDR2 is SQIVND (reference sequence). Deletions cut 5 bases from V and 3 bases from J, with 13 bases between. This CDR3 has 15 amino acids. CDR3 nucleotide sequence: TGTGCCAGTAGTGACCCCGGGACTTACACCGGGGAGCTGTTTTTT. Translating it yields CASSDPGTYTGELFF.

The genes are TRBV7-9 and TRBJ2-4; D is undetermined. This CDR3 has 17 residues. Trimming removed 2 bases from V and 0 bases from J, with 14 bases in between. CDR1 is SEHNR and CDR2 is FQNEAQ in the germline V gene (reference sequence). The CDR3 DNA reads as TGTGCCAGCAGCTTACCCATTTCTCTAGGAGCCAAAAACATTCAGTACTTC. Its protein is CASSLPISLGAKNIQYF. The full variable domain, rest sourced from reference TRBV7-9 and TRBJ2-4, is DTGVSQNPRHKITKRGQNVTFRCDPISEHNRLYWYRQTLGQGPEFLTYFQNEAQLEKSRLLSDRFSAERPKGSFSTLEIQRTEQGDSAMYLCASSLPISLGAKNIQYFGAGTRLSVL.

The chain joins TRBV4-3 to TRBJ2-1; D not certain. Germline CDR1 and CDR2: LGHNA and YSLEER. This CDR3 has 12 residues. V dropped 0 bases and J dropped 7 bases, with 4 bases sitting between them. CDR3 sequence reads: CASSQDQNEQFF. Written as DNA, the CDR3 is TGCGCCAGCAGCCAAGATCAAAATGAGCAGTTCTTC.

This clonotype was recorded once. The chain carries TRBV6-2 or TRBV6-3 and TRBJ2-6; the D is unclear. CDR3 size: 18 residues. V gave up 3 bases and J gave up 1 base, with 16 bases separating them. Germline-derived CDR1 and CDR2 are MNHEY and SVGEGT. CDR3 in amino acids: CASSYSTFSVSGANVLTF. CDR3 nucleotide sequence: TGTGCCAGCAGTTATTCGACCTTCTCAGTTTCTGGGGCCAACGTCCTGACTTTC.

V gene TRBV29-1 combines with J gene TRBJ2-7; perhaps TRBD2 as D (5 bases). The CDR3 runs 11 residues. The germline V gene encodes CDR1 SQVTM and CDR2 ANQGSEA. V lost 3 bases and J lost 4, with 7 bases in between. Written as DNA, the CDR3 is TGCAGCGTTGATCGAGGGTACGAGCAGTACTTC. Encoded protein: CSVDRGYEQYF.

This clonotype has only a few counts. This chain connects TRBV12-3 or TRBV12-4 to TRBJ2-3; a weak D match, TRBD1 (6 bases). Trimming pared 1 base from V and 4 bases from J, leaving 6 bases between. The CDR3 consists of 13 residues. CDR3 region: CASSLGGPDTQYF. CDR3 in DNA: TGTGCCAGCAGTTTAGGGGGGCCAGATACGCAGTATTTT.

This clonotype has a single count. The CDR3 is CASSHRGDYGYTF. DNA for the CDR3: TGTGCCAGCAGTCACCGTGGGGACTATGGCTACACCTTC. The gene calls are TRBV6-2 or TRBV6-3 and TRBJ1-2; D is unresolved. The germline gives CDR1 MNHEY, CDR2 SVGEGT. The V end was cut by 5 bases, the J end by 3 bases, with 10 bases between. This CDR3 region has 13 residues.

The V and J genes are TRBV20-1 and TRBJ1-1; tentatively, D is TRBD1 (5 bases). The CDR3 sequence is 15 residues long. Per germline, CDR1 DFQATT and CDR2 SNEGSKA (reference sequence). Trimming shortened V by 5 bases and J by 1 base, and 17 bases separated the two germline ends. The CDR3 sequence: CSACGGSTPNTEAFF. The CDR3 DNA is TGCAGTGCTTGCGGGGGGTCCACTCCGAACACTGAAGCTTTCTTT.

This rearrangement joins TRBV14 to TRBJ2-5; TRBD1 might be the D (6 bases). Germline V gene sequence: CDR1 SGHDN, CDR2 FVKESK. V lost 5 bases, J lost 5 bases, and 15 bases lay in between. CDR3 length: 14 residues. CDR3 sequence (DNA): TGTGCCAGCAGCTCAACAGGGTCCTGGGAGACCCAGTACTTC. Amino acids: CASSSTGSWETQYF.

The rearrangement joins TRBV7-9 to TRBJ2-7; TRBD1 matches at 10 bases. CDR1 and CDR2 (germline): SEHNR, FQNEAQ (reference sequence). The CDR3 consists of 12 residues. CDR3 DNA sequence: TGTGCGAGCCGGGACAGGGGCTACGAGCAGTACTTC. Amino acids: CASRDRGYEQYF. Looking up the rest from reference TRBV7-9 and TRBJ2-7 gives the full variable domain: DTGVSQNPRHKITKRGQNVTFRCDPISEHNRLYWYRQTLGQGPEFLTYFQNEAQLEKSRLLSDRFSAERPKGSFSTLEIQRTEQGDSAMYLCASRDRGYEQYFGPGTRLTVT.

The CDR3 region is CSARRAGLNEKLFF. In nucleotides, the CDR3 is TGCAGCGCCCGGAGGGCGGGCCTTAATGAAAAACTGTTTTTT. This chain uses TRBV29-1 with TRBJ1-4; D ambiguous. The CDR3 totals 14 residues. Germline V lookup: CDR1 SQVTM, CDR2 ANQGSEA. V lost 7 bases to trimming and J lost 4 bases, with 16 bases between them.

The rearrangement links TRBV2 to TRBJ1-3; D gene ambiguous. Germline loops: CDR1 SNHLY, CDR2 FYNNEI. The CDR3 extends over 14 amino acids. V was shortened by 8 bases and J by 2 bases, with 13 bases between the two germline ends. CDR3 sequence reads: CASEGGRPGNTIYF. CDR3 bases: TGTGCCAGCGAGGGAGGGAGGCCTGGAAACACCATATATTTT.

The J gene is TRBJ2-5, the V gene TRBV4-3, with D possibly being TRBD1 (6 bases). Germline values: CDR1 LGHNA, CDR2 YSLEER. Trimming shortened V by 0 bases and J by 3 bases, and 14 bases separated the two germline ends. This CDR3 has 16 residues. CDR3 protein: CASSQDHGTLEETQYF. CDR3 bases: TGCGCCAGCAGCCAAGATCACGGGACACTCGAAGAGACCCAGTACTTC.

The chain combines TRBV4-3 with TRBJ2-7; D may match TRBD1 or TRBD2 (6 bases each). The V end was cut by 1 base, the J end by 4 bases, with 20 bases between. The CDR3 consists of 17 residues. Germline V gene data show CDR1 as LGHNA and CDR2 as YSLEER. The CDR3 here is CASSQGSQGRGRYEQYF. Here the CDR3 DNA reads TGCGCCAGCAGCCAAGGCTCACAGGGCCGGGGGAGGTACGAGCAGTACTTC.

This rearrangement joins TRBV5-1 to TRBJ1-1; 9 bases align to TRBD1. With V trimmed by 4 bases and J by 3 bases, 4 bases remained unmatched. The CDR3 has 14 residues. Germline loops: CDR1 SGHRS, CDR2 YFSETQ. CDR3 region: CASSRGQGDTEAFF. CDR3 nucleotide sequence: TGCGCCAGCAGCAGGGGACAGGGAGACACTGAAGCTTTCTTT.

The chain joins TRBV6-1 to TRBJ1-1, with TRBD1 identical over 8 bases. V shed 5 bases, J shed 0 bases, and the junction held 14 bases outside the gene matches. The CDR3 has 18 amino acids. From germline, CDR1 is MNHNS and CDR2 SASEGT. CDR3 coding DNA: TGTGCCAGCAGTCGGGACAGGAGGTTAGCCTTGGTGAACACTGAAGCTTTCTTT. This translates into CASSRDRRLALVNTEAFF.

The rearrangement uses TRBV29-1 and TRBJ2-7; 8 bases are a match to TRBD1. Germline V lookup: CDR1 SQVTM, CDR2 ANQGSEA. V lost 6 bases to trimming and J lost 2 bases; unmatched junction nucleotides: 9. The CDR3 totals 14 residues. CDR3 amino acids: CSVRGQGSPYEQYF. CDR3 bases: TGCAGCGTACGCGGACAGGGAAGTCCCTACGAGCAGTACTTC.

V is TRBV12-3 or TRBV12-4 and J is TRBJ2-7; D uncertain. V was cut by 0 bases and J by 2 bases, with 5 bases left in between. This CDR3 is 13 amino acids long. The CDR3 DNA sequence: TGTGCCAGCAGTTTAGCGCCCACCTACGAGCAGTACTTC. It translates to CASSLAPTYEQYF.

The chain couples TRBV27 to TRBJ2-2; D possibly uses TRBD1 or TRBD2 (5 bases each). Germline V gene lookup returns CDR1 MNHEY and CDR2 SMNVEV (reference sequence). Trimming cost V 2 bases and J 10 bases, with 17 bases left between them. The CDR3 covers 15 residues. The DNA of the CDR3 is TGTGCCAGCAGTTTAGAACGGGGCCAACTGGCGGAGCTGTTTTTT. It codes for CASSLERGQLAELFF.